This T cell receptor beta chain was recovered during a study of shared clonotypes between healthy human individuals. About the research overall: Per-donor plates numbered three CD4 naive, three CD4 memory, two CD8 naive and one CD8 memory. The study, taken as a whole, reports: It was only blood that was sampled, and tissue repertoires likely differ. The rarefaction results pointed to incomplete sorted-subset sequencing despite large depth.

TCRdb keeps only in-frame clones here, not all; method: immunoSEQ multiplex PCR. Found here are some 1.5 million clones, under 99% of them singletons; the top ten hold about 0.45%. CDR3 length equals 15 residues. Trimming pared 7 bases from V and 3 bases from J, leaving 17 bases between. From germline, CDR1 is MNHNS and CDR2 SASEGT. On this clone: Its antigen is not identified.

Subsets obtained from CD4+ cells comprised CD45RA+ naive and CD45RA-negative memory cells. The clonotype comes from a man aged 30 to 39 in good health. Sequencing was performed on naive CD4+ T cells sorted from blood. Stated subset: CD45RA+ positively selected. The rearrangement links TRBV6-1 to TRBJ2-3, with D possibly being TRBD1 or TRBD2 (5 bases each). CDR3 nucleotide sequence: TGTGCCAGCACGATGAGAAGGGGAGTGACAGATACGCAGTATTTT. Encoded protein: CASTMRRGVTDTQYF.